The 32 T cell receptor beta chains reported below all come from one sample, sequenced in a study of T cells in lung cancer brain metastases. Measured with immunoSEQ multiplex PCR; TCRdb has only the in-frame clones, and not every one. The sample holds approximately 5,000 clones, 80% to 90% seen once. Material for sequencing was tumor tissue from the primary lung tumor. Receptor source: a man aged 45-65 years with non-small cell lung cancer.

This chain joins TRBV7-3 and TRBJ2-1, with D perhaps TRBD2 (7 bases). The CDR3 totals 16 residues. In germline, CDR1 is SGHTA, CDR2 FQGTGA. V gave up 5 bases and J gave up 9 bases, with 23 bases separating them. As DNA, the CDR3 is TGTGCCAGCAGCCTCCCACGGGGGGCGGGAGTTGGTGAGCAGTTCTTC. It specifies CASSLPRGAGVGEQFF.

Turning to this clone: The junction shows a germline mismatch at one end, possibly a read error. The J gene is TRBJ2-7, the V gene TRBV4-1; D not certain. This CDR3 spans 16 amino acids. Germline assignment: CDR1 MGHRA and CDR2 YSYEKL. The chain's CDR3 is CASSQDIGLTSNEQYF. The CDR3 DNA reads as TGCGCCAGCAGCCAAGATATAGGCCTAACCTCCAACGAGCAGTACTTC.

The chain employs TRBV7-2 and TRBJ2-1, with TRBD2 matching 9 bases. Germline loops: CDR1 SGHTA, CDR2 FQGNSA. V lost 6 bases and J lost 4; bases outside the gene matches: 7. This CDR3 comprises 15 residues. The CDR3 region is CASSLAGLAYNEQFF. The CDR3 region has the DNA TGTGCCAGCAGTCTAGCGGGGCTAGCTTACAATGAGCAGTTCTTC.

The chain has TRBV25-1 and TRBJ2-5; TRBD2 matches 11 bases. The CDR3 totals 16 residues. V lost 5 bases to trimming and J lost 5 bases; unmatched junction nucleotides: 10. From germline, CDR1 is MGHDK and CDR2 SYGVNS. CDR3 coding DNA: TGTGCCAGCAGTCCACTACTAGCGGGGGCCGGGGAGACCCAGTACTTC. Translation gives CASSPLLAGAGETQYF.

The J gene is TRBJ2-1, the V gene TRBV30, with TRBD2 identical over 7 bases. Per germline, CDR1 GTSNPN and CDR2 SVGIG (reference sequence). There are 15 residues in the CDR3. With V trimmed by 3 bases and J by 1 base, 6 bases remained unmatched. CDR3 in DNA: TGTGCCTGGAGGAGAGCGGGGAAATCCTACAATGAGCAGTTCTTC. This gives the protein CAWRRAGKSYNEQFF.

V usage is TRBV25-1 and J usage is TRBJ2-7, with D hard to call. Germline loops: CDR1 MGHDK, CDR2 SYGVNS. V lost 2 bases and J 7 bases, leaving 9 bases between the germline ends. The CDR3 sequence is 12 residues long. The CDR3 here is CASSEGRLEQYF. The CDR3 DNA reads TGTGCCAGCAGTGAAGGCAGGCTTGAGCAGTACTTC.

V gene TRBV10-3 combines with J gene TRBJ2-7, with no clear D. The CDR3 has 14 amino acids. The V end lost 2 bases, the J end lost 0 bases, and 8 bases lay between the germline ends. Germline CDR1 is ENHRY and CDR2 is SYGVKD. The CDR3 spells CAISELDSSYEQYF. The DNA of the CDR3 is TGTGCCATCAGTGAGCTGGATTCCTCCTACGAGCAGTACTTC.

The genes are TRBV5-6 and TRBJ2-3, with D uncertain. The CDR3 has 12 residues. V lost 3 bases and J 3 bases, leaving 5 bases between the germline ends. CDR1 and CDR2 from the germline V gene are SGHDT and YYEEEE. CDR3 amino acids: CASSSRTDTQYF. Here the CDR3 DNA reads TGTGCCAGCAGCTCGAGGACAGATACGCAGTATTTT.

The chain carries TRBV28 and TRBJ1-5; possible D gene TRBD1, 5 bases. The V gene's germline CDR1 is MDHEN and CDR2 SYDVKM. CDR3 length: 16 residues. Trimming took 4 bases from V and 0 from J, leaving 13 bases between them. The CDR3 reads CASSWHRLGSNQPQHF. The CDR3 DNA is TGTGCCAGCAGTTGGCACAGGTTAGGTAGCAATCAGCCCCAGCATTTT.

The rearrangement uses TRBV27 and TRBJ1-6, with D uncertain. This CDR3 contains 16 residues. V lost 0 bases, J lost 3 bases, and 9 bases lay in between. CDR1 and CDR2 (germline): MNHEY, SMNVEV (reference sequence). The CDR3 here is CASSLSILDYNSPLHF. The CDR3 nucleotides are TGTGCCAGCAGTTTATCGATACTGGACTATAATTCACCCCTCCACTTT.

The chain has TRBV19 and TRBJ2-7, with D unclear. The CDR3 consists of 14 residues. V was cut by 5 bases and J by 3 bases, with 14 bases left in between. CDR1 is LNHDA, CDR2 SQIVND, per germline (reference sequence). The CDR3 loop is CASSSRFRNYEQYF. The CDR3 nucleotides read TGTGCCAGTAGTTCCAGGTTCCGAAACTACGAGCAGTACTTC.

The CDR3 sequence is CASSMRGYQETQYF. The CDR3 DNA follows: TGTGCCAGTAGTATGAGGGGTTACCAAGAGACCCAGTACTTC. The rearrangement joins TRBV19 to TRBJ2-5; possibly TRBD1 or TRBD2 for D (5 bases each). V shed 3 bases and J shed 0 bases, with 8 bases lying between them. CDR3 size: 14 residues. CDR1 LNHDA and CDR2 SQIVND come from the germline V gene (reference sequence).

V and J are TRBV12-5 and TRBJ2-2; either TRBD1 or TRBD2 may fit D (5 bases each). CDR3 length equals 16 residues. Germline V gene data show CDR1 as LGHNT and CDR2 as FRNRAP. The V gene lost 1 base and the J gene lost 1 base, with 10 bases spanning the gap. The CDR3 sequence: CASGLGDRWNTGELFF. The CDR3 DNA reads TGTGCTAGTGGTTTGGGGGACCGATGGAACACCGGGGAGCTGTTTTTT.

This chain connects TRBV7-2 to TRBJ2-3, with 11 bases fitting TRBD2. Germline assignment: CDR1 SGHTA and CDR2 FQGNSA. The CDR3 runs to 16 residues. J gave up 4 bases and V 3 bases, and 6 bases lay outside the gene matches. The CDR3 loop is CASSFSGGAGADTQYF. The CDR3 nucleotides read TGTGCCAGCAGCTTTAGCGGGGGGGCCGGGGCAGATACGCAGTATTTT.

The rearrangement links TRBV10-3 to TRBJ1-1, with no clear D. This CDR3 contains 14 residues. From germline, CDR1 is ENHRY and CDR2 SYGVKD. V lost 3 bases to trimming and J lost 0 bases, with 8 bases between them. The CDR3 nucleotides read TGTGCCATCAGTGACAAGGGAATGAACACTGAAGCTTTCTTT. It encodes CAISDKGMNTEAFF.

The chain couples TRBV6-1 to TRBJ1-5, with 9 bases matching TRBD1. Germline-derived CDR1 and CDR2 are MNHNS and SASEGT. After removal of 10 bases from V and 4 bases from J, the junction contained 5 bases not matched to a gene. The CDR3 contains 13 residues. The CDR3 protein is CAIRDRENQPQHF. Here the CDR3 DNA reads TGTGCCATCCGGGACAGGGAAAATCAGCCCCAGCATTTT.

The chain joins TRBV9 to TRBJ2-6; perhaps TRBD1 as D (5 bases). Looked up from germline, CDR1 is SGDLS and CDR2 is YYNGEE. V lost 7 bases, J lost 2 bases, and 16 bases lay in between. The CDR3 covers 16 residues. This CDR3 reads CASANSQGAGANVLTF. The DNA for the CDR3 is TGTGCCAGCGCCAACTCCCAGGGTGCTGGGGCCAACGTCCTGACTTTC.

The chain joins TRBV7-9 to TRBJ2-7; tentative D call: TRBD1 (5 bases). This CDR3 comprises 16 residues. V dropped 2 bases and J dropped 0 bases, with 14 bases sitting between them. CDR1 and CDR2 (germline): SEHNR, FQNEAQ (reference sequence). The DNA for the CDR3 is TGTGCCAGCAGCTTACTACAGGCGGACCGCTCCTACGAGCAGTACTTC. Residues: CASSLLQADRSYEQYF.

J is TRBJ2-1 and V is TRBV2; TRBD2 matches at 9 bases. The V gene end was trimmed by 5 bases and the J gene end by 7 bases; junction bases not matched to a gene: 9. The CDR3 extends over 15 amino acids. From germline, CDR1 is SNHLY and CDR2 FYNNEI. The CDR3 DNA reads TGTGCCAGCAGTTCTCGCGGGGGGGCCTTAAATGAGCAGTTCTTC. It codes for CASSSRGGALNEQFF.

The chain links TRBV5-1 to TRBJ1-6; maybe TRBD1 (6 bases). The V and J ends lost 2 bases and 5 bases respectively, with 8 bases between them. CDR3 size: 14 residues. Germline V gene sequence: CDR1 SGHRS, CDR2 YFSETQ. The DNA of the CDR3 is TGCGCCAGCAGCTTAGGGGGTAATAATTCACCCCTCCACTTT. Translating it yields CASSLGGNNSPLHF.

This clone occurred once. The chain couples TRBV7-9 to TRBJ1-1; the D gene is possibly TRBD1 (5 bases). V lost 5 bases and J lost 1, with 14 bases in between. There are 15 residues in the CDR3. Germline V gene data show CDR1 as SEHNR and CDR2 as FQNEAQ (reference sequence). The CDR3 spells CASSPQSGENTEAFF. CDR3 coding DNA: TGTGCCAGCAGCCCCCAGTCGGGGGAGAACACTGAAGCTTTCTTT.

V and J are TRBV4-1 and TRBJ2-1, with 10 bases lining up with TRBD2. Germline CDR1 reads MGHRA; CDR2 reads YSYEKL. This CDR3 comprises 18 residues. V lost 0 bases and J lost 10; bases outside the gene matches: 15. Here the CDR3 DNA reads TGCGCCAGCAGCCAAGATCAGGCGTCTAGCGGGAGTTCTAGGGAGCAGTTCTTC. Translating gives CASSQDQASSGSSREQFF.

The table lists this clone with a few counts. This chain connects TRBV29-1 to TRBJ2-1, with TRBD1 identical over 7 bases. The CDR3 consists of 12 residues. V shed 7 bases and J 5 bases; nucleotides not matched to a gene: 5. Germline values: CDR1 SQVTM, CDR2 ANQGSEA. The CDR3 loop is CSAGQPDNEQFF. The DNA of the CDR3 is TGCAGCGCGGGACAGCCAGACAATGAGCAGTTCTTC.

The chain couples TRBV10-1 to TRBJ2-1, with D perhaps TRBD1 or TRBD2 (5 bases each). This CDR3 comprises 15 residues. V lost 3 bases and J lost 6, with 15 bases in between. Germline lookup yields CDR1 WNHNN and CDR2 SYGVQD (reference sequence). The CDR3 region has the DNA TGCGCCAGCAGTGATGGGGACGGAAGGGTCAATGAGCAGTTCTTC. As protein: CASSDGDGRVNEQFF.

CDR3 sequence: CASSPGGSGGSSYEQYF. The DNA for the CDR3 is TGTGCCAGCAGCCCGGGAGGATCGGGCGGCAGCTCCTACGAGCAGTACTTC. The chain has TRBV5-4 and TRBJ2-7; 7 bases are shared with TRBD2. Germline V CDR1 and CDR2: SGHNT, YYREEE (reference sequence). The CDR3 runs 17 residues. Losses at the gene ends were 4 bases for V and 0 bases for J; bases not matched to a gene: 13.

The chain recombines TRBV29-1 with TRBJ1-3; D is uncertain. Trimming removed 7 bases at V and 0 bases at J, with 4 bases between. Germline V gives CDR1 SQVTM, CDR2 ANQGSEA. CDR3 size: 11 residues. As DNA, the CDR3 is TGCAGCGGTATCTCTGGAAACACCATATATTTT. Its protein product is CSGISGNTIYF. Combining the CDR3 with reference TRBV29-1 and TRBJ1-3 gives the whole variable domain SAVISQKPSRDICQRGTSLTIQCQVDSQVTMMFWYRQQPGQSLTLIATANQGSEATYESGFVIDKFPISRPNLTFSTLTVSNMSPEDSSIYLCSGISGNTIYFGEGSWLTVV.

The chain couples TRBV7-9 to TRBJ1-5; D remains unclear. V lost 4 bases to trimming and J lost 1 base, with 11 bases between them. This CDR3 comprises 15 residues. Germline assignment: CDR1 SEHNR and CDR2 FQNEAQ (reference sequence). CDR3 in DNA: TGTGCCAGCAGCTACGGCCTTGGCAGCAATCAGCCCCAGCATTTT. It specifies CASSYGLGSNQPQHF.

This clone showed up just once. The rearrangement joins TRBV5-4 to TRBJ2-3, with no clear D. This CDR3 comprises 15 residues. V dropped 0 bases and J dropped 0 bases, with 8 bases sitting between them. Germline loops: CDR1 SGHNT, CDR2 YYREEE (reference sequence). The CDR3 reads CASSLDLSSTDTQYF. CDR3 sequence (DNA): TGTGCCAGCAGCTTGGACTTGTCTAGCACAGATACGCAGTATTTT. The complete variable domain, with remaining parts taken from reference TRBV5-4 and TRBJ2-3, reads ETGVTQSPTHLIKTRGQQVTLRCSSQSGHNTVSWYQQALGQGPQFIFQYYREEENGRGNFPPRFSGLQFPNYSSELNVNALELDDSALYLCASSLDLSSTDTQYFGPGTRLTVL.

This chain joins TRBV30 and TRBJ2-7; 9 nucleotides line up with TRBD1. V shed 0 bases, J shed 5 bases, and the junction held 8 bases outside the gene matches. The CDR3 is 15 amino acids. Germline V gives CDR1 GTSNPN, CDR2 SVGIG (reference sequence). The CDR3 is CAWSVQGTGFNEQYF. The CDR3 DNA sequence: TGTGCCTGGAGTGTACAGGGGACAGGGTTCAACGAGCAGTACTTC.

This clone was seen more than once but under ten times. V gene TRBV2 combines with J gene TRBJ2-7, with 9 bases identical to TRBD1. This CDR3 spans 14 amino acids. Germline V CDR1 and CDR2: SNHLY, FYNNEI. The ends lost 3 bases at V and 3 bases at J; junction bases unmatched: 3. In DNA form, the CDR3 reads TGTGCCAGCAGTGAGGGACAGGGTTTCTACGAGCAGTACTTC. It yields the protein CASSEGQGFYEQYF.

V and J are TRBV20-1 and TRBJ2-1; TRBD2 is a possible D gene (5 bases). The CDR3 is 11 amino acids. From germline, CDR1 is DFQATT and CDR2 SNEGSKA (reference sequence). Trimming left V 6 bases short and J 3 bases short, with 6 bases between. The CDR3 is CSARDYNEQFF. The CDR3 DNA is TGCAGTGCACGGGACTACAATGAGCAGTTCTTC.

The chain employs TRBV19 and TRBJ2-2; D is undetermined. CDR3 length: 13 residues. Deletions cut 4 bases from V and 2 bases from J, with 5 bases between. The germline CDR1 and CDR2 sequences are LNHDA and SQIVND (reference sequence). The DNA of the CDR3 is TGTGCCAGTAGTAATCCTAACACCGGGGAGCTGTTTTTT. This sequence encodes CASSNPNTGELFF.